A selection of T cell receptor beta chains follows, all from one sample in a study of shared clonotypes between healthy human individuals. Repertoires were generated with immunoSEQ multiplex PCR, while TCRdb's copy carries only in-frame clones and drops some. Counted here are a few million clones, 93% occurring once; the ten biggest clones make up about 1.7%. Sequenced input: naive CD8+ T cells from PBMCs. These receptor sequences come from a man aged 18-30 years in good health. Some clones in this sample may be carry-over from other donors' samples. Both conserved end residues are part of each CDR3. Fields, in order: J gene, V gene, clone size, CDR3 protein. Clone size is not always given. Where it is, it says once, few, many or a class for expanded clones.

TRBJ2-1	TRBV27	.	CASTVSRVGSTSEQFF
TRBJ2-7	TRBV27	.	CASSSTTSGDSYEQYF
TRBJ2-5	TRBV7-3	.	CASSLIGAGAETQYF
TRBJ2-2	TRBV29-1	.	CSARQGTGELFF
TRBJ1-5	TRBV27	.	CASSLSLNQPQHF
TRBJ2-7	TRBV2	.	CASSEVGGLPYEQYF
TRBJ2-2	TRBV7-8	.	CASSLGPPSAGGRTGELFF
TRBJ2-7	TRBV7-6	.	CASSLGPGGLAGAYEQYF
TRBJ2-1	TRBV11-2	.	CASSLDGSSYNEQFF
TRBJ2-3	TRBV18	.	CASSPTGFTDTQYF
TRBJ1-2	TRBV19	.	CASSTPLGYTF
TRBJ2-1	TRBV7-8	.	CASSPKAGGSYNEQFF
TRBJ1-2	TRBV2	few	CASSAGWAYTF
TRBJ1-2	TRBV9	.	CASAQGRVGYTF
TRBJ2-7	TRBV7-9	.	CASSLAGGSEQYF
TRBJ2-6	TRBV27	.	CASSRQGAGANVLTF
TRBJ2-7	TRBV30	.	CACPVGDGAEQYF
TRBJ2-1	TRBV9	once	CASSPHWGSGFDEQFF
TRBJ2-1	TRBV7-9	.	CASSSVPARGNEQFF
TRBJ2-3	TRBV27	once	CASYPGGAGIDTQYF
TRBJ2-7	TRBV7-9	.	CASSSGRGSVSEQYF
TRBJ2-3	TRBV9	.	CASSPHSLENTDTQYF
TRBJ1-5	TRBV18	.	CASSRARQGGEPQHF
TRBJ2-3	TRBV9	once	CASSVGGSATDTQYF
TRBJ2-7	TRBV28	.	CASSSRGHITYEQYF
TRBJ2-1	TRBV28	.	CASNWVGPANEQFF
TRBJ1-3	TRBV19	.	CASSTDFRSSGNTIYF
TRBJ2-3	TRBV25-1	once	CASSGPRPDTQYF
TRBJ1-5	TRBV2	once	CASSEYRTGTGQPQHF
TRBJ2-1	TRBV6-1	.	CASSEGWAETYNEQFF
TRBJ2-7	TRBV27	.	CASSLSTGPLGEQYF
TRBJ2-7	TRBV28	.	CASSFGRALNHEQYF
TRBJ2-7	TRBV4-1	.	CASSQTGESSYEQYF
TRBJ2-1	TRBV7-2	once	CASSLYSYNEQFF
TRBJ2-7	TRBV29-1	.	CSVLRPDPGEQYF
TRBJ2-2	TRBV5-6	.	CASSPGPGAGTGELFF
TRBJ2-7	TRBV5-5	.	CASRLTPSYEQYF
TRBJ2-3	TRBV11-2	.	CASRAPGQVPLSTDTQYF
TRBJ2-7	TRBV4-2	.	CASSQIAGRYEQYF
TRBJ2-7	TRBV6-6	.	CASRGGDGAYEQYF
TRBJ2-7	TRBV4-3	.	CASSRNRDRAYEQYF
TRBJ2-7	TRBV13	.	CASSLGPSDSYEQYF
TRBJ1-5	TRBV27	.	CASGIGMQGSESQPQHF
TRBJ2-2	TRBV4-2	once	CASTQVGGELFF
TRBJ2-3	TRBV9	.	CASSPRGGGSTDTQYF
TRBJ2-7	TRBV7-6	.	CASSLGVEQGGYEQYF
TRBJ2-5	TRBV2	once	CASSGFGAFVVMETQYF
TRBJ2-7	TRBV21-1	.	CASSTPGQGAEQYF
TRBJ2-1	TRBV5-4	.	CASSFLTDSYNEQFF
TRBJ2-1	TRBV6-5	.	CASSYSRLGPGQFF
TRBJ2-7	TRBV5-1	.	CASSPETGTSVQYF
TRBJ1-2	TRBV28	.	CASSPTSHYGYTF
TRBJ1-5	TRBV7-9	.	CASSGGQGPRGQPQHF
TRBJ2-7	TRBV28	few	CASSHRGGSGLYEQYF
TRBJ1-5	TRBV28	.	CASSPWGGQPQHF